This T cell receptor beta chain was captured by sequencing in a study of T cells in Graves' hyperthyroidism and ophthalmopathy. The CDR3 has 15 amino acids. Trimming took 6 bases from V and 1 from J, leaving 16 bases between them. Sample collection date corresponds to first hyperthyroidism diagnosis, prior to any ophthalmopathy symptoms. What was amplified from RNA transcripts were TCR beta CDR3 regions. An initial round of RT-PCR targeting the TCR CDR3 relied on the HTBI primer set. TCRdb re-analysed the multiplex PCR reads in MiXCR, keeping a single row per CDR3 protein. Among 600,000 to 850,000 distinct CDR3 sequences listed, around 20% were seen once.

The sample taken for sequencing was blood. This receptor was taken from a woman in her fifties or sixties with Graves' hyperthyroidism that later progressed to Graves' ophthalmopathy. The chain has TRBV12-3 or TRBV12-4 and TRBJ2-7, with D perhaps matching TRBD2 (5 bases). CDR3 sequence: CASSPTGSSSYEQYF. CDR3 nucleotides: TGTGCCAGCAGCCCGACGGGGAGCTCATCCTACGAGCAGTACTTC.